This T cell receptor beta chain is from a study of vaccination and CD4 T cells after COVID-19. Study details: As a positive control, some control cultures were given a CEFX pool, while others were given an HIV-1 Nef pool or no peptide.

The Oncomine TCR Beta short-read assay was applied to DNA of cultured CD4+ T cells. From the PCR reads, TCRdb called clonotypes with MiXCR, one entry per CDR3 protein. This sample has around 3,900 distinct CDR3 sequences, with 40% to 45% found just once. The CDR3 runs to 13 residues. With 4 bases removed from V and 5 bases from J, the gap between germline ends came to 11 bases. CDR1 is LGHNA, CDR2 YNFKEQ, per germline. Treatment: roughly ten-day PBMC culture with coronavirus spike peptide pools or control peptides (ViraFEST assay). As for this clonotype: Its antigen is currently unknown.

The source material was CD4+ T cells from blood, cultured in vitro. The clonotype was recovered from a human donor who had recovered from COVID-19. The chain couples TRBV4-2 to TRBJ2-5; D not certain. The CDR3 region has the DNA TGTGCCAGCAGCCTCAAAAGTGCGGAGACCCAGTACTTC. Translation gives CASSLKSAETQYF.